This record covers a single TCR beta chain. The data derive from a study of blood T cell repertoires in COVID-19. At the level of the study: From T cells, B-cell-depleted T cells, or PBMCs came the material, which was cDNA or gDNA.

This CDR3 region has 18 residues. The germline CDR1 and CDR2 sequences are SEHNR and FQNEAQ (reference sequence). V shed 5 bases, J shed 5 bases, and the junction held 12 bases outside the gene matches. Study processing details: Amplification of reference gene primers was used by the study to estimate nucleated cell counts. Clones were sequenced by immunoSEQ multiplex PCR, and TCRdb holds only the in-frame ones, with some missing. The V and J calls and clone size come from that table; D and trimming were worked out from the DNA. The sample holds tens of thousands of clones; about 89% are singletons and the top ten take roughly a fifth.

The sample consisted of peripheral blood. The rearrangement links TRBV7-9 to TRBJ2-3; 14 bases are a match to TRBD2. The receptor comes from a man between 50 and 59 years old with active COVID-19. The CDR3 sequence: CASSSPGGLAGARDTQYF. The CDR3, as DNA: TGTGCCAGCAGCAGCCCCGGGGGACTAGCGGGAGCTCGAGATACGCAGTATTTT. The whole variable domain, remainder taken from reference TRBV7-9 and TRBJ2-3, is DTGVSQNPRHKITKRGQNVTFRCDPISEHNRLYWYRQTLGQGPEFLTYFQNEAQLEKSRLLSDRFSAERPKGSFSTLEIQRTEQGDSAMYLCASSSPGGLAGARDTQYFGPGTRLTVL.